These 20 T cell receptor beta chains originate from one sample sequenced in a study of beta chain features in type 1 diabetes. Study conclusions and caveats: All four CD4+ subsets from Type 1 diabetes patients carried moderately but significantly shorter TCRB CDR3s.

These TCRs are of unknown antigen specificity. Every bit of the isolated RNA underwent reverse transcription, so sequencing read expressed TCRB transcripts. Repertoires were generated with immunoSEQ multiplex PCR, while TCRdb's copy carries only in-frame clones and drops some. The data hold about 99,000 clones, with 25% to 35% observed a single time. Sample: central memory CD4+ T cells from blood. These receptors came from a woman aged 18-29 years with type 1 diabetes.

This clone has more than one count but fewer than ten. V gene TRBV21-1 combines with J gene TRBJ2-5; the D call TRBD2 from the table was never checked on the DNA. TRBV21-1 represents a pseudogene. There are 17 residues in the CDR3. The CDR3 spells CASSKVPKREKGETQYF. Here the CDR3 DNA reads TGTGCCAGCAGCAAGGTTCCCAAGCGGGAGAAGGGAGAGACCCAGTACTTC.

This clone was counted ten times or more. This chain joins TRBV2 and TRBJ2-2; no firm D call. This CDR3 region has 12 residues. Germline V CDR1 and CDR2: SNHLY, FYNNEI. V was shortened by 5 bases and J by 3 bases, with 4 bases between the two germline ends. The CDR3 here is CASSIDTGELFF. CDR3 DNA: TGTGCCAGCAGTATCGACACCGGGGAGCTGTTTTTT.

This clone was seen a few times. This chain uses TRBV6-1 with TRBJ2-1, with 9 bases matching TRBD1. Germline V gene lookup returns CDR1 MNHNS and CDR2 SASEGT. The trim removed 4 bases at V and 6 bases at J, leaving 13 bases unmatched. The CDR3 loop spans 17 amino acids. The CDR3 bases are TGTGCCAGCAGTGGTGGACAGGGGACCAGAGCCGGCAATGAGCAGTTCTTC. This gives the protein CASSGGQGTRAGNEQFF.

The V call is TRBV7-9, the J call TRBJ2-2; D call uncertain. CDR3 length: 14 amino acids. With 1 base removed from V and 5 bases from J, the gap between germline ends came to 8 bases. CDR1 is SEHNR and CDR2 is FQNEAQ in the germline V gene (reference sequence). CDR3 region: CASSLGLQTGELFF. The CDR3 DNA reads as TGTGCCAGCAGCTTAGGCCTACAGACCGGGGAGCTGTTTTTT.

The V gene is TRBV2, the J gene TRBJ2-7; 10 bases agree with TRBD2. Germline assignment: CDR1 SNHLY and CDR2 FYNNEI. V was pared by 7 bases and J by 3 bases, with 9 bases of the junction left unmatched. The CDR3 covers 15 residues. CDR3 amino acids: CASIDLAGVVYEQYF. The CDR3 DNA is TGTGCCAGCATAGACCTAGCGGGAGTGGTCTACGAGCAGTACTTC.

The rearrangement uses TRBV4-3 and TRBJ2-3; possible D gene TRBD2, 6 bases. Germline assignment: CDR1 LGHNA and CDR2 YSLEER. This CDR3 spans 15 amino acids. Trimming pared 1 base from V and 4 bases from J, leaving 12 bases between. CDR3 bases: TGCGCCAGCAGCCAAGGGTCGCGGGAAGCAGATACGCAGTATTTT. This sequence encodes CASSQGSREADTQYF.

This chain joins TRBV11-3 and TRBJ2-3; the match to TRBD2 covers 11 bases. With 6 bases clipped from V and 2 bases from J, the junction kept 7 bases outside the gene matches. Germline V gene sequence: CDR1 SGHNT, CDR2 YENEEA. The CDR3 sequence is 16 residues long. CDR3: CASSLRTSGPTDTQYF. DNA of the CDR3: TGTGCCAGCAGTTTGAGGACTAGCGGGCCCACAGATACGCAGTATTTT.

The rearrangement uses TRBV5-4 and TRBJ2-1; the D gene is possibly TRBD2 (6 bases). CDR1 and CDR2 (germline): SGHNT, YYREEE (reference sequence). Deletions cut 3 bases from V and 0 bases from J, with 10 bases between. CDR3 length: 15 amino acids. In DNA form, the CDR3 reads TGTGCCAGCAGCTGGAAGACTAGCTCCTACAATGAGCAGTTCTTC. It is translated as CASSWKTSSYNEQFF.

This clone was seen a few times. The chain employs TRBV4-3 and TRBJ2-1, with TRBD2 identical over 10 bases. Per the germline V gene, CDR1 is LGHNA and CDR2 is YSLEER. With V trimmed by 3 bases and J by 7 bases, 9 bases remained unmatched. This CDR3 is built from 16 residues. The CDR3 spells CASSQGVSGRRNEQFF. The CDR3 bases are TGCGCCAGCAGCCAGGGGGTTAGCGGGAGGAGGAATGAGCAGTTCTTC.

The gene calls are TRBV18 and TRBJ2-1; TRBD2 matches at 7 bases. There are 17 residues in the CDR3. The V segment lost 3 bases and the J segment 0 bases; nucleotides outside the gene matches: 8. CDR1 is KGHSH, CDR2 LQKENI, per germline. The CDR3 DNA is TGTGCCAGCTCACCCCCTACAAGCGGGGCCTCCTACAATGAGCAGTTCTTC. It codes for CASSPPTSGASYNEQFF.

In this sample, this clone turned up a few times. The chain combines TRBV2 with TRBJ2-3, with D perhaps matching TRBD2 (6 bases). Trimming removed 6 bases from V and 0 bases from J, with 13 bases in between. This CDR3 spans 15 amino acids. The germline CDR1 and CDR2 sequences are SNHLY and FYNNEI. CDR3 region: CASRPTGTSTDTQYF. CDR3 coding DNA: TGTGCCAGCAGACCCACCGGGACTAGCACAGATACGCAGTATTTT.

In this sample, this clone turned up many times. J is TRBJ2-1 and V is TRBV4-3; 10 bases are shared with TRBD1. Germline CDR1 reads LGHNA; CDR2 reads YSLEER. The length of the CDR3 is 15 residues. The junction had 4 bases not matched to a gene; V was cut back by 0 bases and J by 8 bases. CDR3 region: CASSQEGTGVYEQFF. The CDR3 DNA sequence: TGCGCCAGCAGCCAAGAGGGGACAGGGGTTTATGAGCAGTTCTTC.

The chain uses TRBV28 and TRBJ2-3; 7 positions agree with TRBD2. Germline loops: CDR1 MDHEN, CDR2 SYDVKM. J lost 2 bases, V lost 1 base, and 6 bases had no gene match. CDR3 length: 16 residues. In nucleotides, the CDR3 is TGTGCCAGCAGTTTATTAGGCGGGAGCACCACAGATACGCAGTATTTT. Translated, it gives CASSLLGGSTTDTQYF.

In this sample, this clone turned up a few times. V gene TRBV30 combines with J gene TRBJ2-3; possibly TRBD2 for D (6 bases). CDR3 length: 14 residues. Trimming pared 5 bases from V and 3 bases from J, leaving 15 bases between. Germline values: CDR1 GTSNPN, CDR2 SVGIG (reference sequence). The DNA of the CDR3 is TGTGCCTGGGCGGAAGGGAGGTCAACAGATACGCAGTATTTT. Its protein product is CAWAEGRSTDTQYF. Variable domain in full (rest from reference TRBV30 and TRBJ2-3): SQTIHQWPATLVQPVGSPLSLECTVEGTSNPNLYWYRQAAGRGLQLLFYSVGIGQISSEVPQNLSASRPQDRQFILSSKKLLLSDSGFYLCAWAEGRSTDTQYFGPGTRLTVL.

This clone appeared a few times. V is TRBV29-1 and J is TRBJ2-7, with D possibly matching TRBD2 (5 bases). The CDR3 totals 13 residues. In germline, CDR1 is SQVTM, CDR2 ANQGSEA. V was pared by 5 bases and J by 1 base, with 12 bases between. The CDR3 coding sequence is TGCAGCGTTCGCTCGGACTTTTCCTACGAGCAGTACTTC. Its translation: CSVRSDFSYEQYF.

This chain joins TRBV7-2 and TRBJ2-3; tentative D call: TRBD2 (6 bases). V gave up 5 bases and J gave up 4 bases, with 19 bases separating them. The CDR3 sequence is 16 residues long. Germline-derived CDR1 and CDR2 are SGHTA and FQGNSA. The CDR3 loop reads CASSPLADTGADTQYF. CDR3 coding DNA: TGTGCCAGCAGCCCATTAGCGGACACGGGGGCAGATACGCAGTATTTT. Full variable domain (remainder filled in from reference TRBV7-2 and TRBJ2-3): GAGVSQSPSNKVTEKGKDVELRCDPISGHTALYWYRQSLGQGLEFLIYFQGNSAPDKSGLPSDRFSAERTGGSVSTLTIQRTQQEDSAVYLCASSPLADTGADTQYFGPGTRLTVL.

This clone was seen only a few times. This chain uses TRBV10-1 with TRBJ1-1; tentatively, D is TRBD1 (5 bases). Germline V gene data show CDR1 as WNHNN and CDR2 as SYGVQD (reference sequence). CDR3 size: 15 residues. The ends were cut back, 0 bases at V and 1 base at J, with 9 bases in the middle. CDR3 in DNA: TGCGCCAGCAGTGAGTCGCAGGGTGCGAACACTGAAGCTTTCTTT. Translating gives CASSESQGANTEAFF.

This clone was counted between two and nine times. This chain links TRBV7-2 with TRBJ2-3; a weak D match, TRBD1 (5 bases). The CDR3 runs to 16 residues. Germline lookup yields CDR1 SGHTA and CDR2 FQGNSA. The V gene lost 0 bases and the J gene lost 0 bases, with 10 bases spanning the gap. DNA of the CDR3: TGTGCCAGCAGCTTAGCGACAGCGCGTAGCACAGATACGCAGTATTTT. Encoded protein: CASSLATARSTDTQYF.

This clone was observed a few times. This chain joins TRBV5-1 and TRBJ1-4; D possibly corresponds to TRBD1 (5 bases). The CDR3 is made up of 15 amino acids. From germline, CDR1 is SGHRS and CDR2 YFSETQ. Trimming shortened V by 0 bases and J by 1 base, and 7 bases separated the two germline ends. The CDR3 coding sequence is TGCGCCAGCAGCTTGGGCACAGGAACTAATGAAAAACTGTTTTTT. This sequence encodes CASSLGTGTNEKLFF.

This chain links TRBV2 with TRBJ2-2; TRBD2 might be the D (6 bases). CDR3 length: 14 amino acids. The germline V and J ends were trimmed by 8 bases and 4 bases, with 14 bases remaining between them. Per the germline V gene, CDR1 is SNHLY and CDR2 is FYNNEI. The CDR3: CASVGDFLTGELFF. CDR3 sequence (DNA): TGTGCCAGCGTCGGGGACTTCCTCACCGGGGAGCTGTTTTTT.